This passage covers 25 T cell receptor beta chains from one sample sequenced in a study of blood T cell repertoires in COVID-19. Produced via immunoSEQ multiplex PCR; TCRdb's table is partial and in-frame only. The data contain approximately 210,000 clones, 83% of them singletons. The sample taken for sequencing was peripheral blood. The origin of the receptors is a man aged 50 to 59 with active or convalescent COVID-19.

The CDR3 loop is CASSIGRGPANEQFF. CDR3 sequence (DNA): TGTGCCAGTAGTATAGGCAGGGGGCCTGCCAATGAGCAGTTCTTC. The V and J genes are TRBV19 and TRBJ2-1, with TRBD1 identical over 8 bases. This CDR3 has 15 amino acids. CDR1 and CDR2 from the germline V gene are LNHDA and SQIVND (reference sequence). Trimming took 1 base from V and 6 from J; bases not matched to a gene: 5.

The chain employs TRBV5-1 and TRBJ2-2; 7 positions match TRBD2. V lost 4 bases, J lost 3 bases, and 6 bases stayed unmatched. This CDR3 region has 15 residues. Germline V CDR1 and CDR2: SGHRS, YFSETQ. The CDR3 sequence: CASSGLGQDTGELFF. The CDR3 DNA reads TGCGCCAGCAGCGGACTAGGCCAGGACACCGGGGAGCTGTTTTTT.

With respect to this clone: Distinct nucleotide sequences in the sample also encode this CDR3. The genes are TRBV10-3 and TRBJ1-5, with D unclear. Germline V gives CDR1 ENHRY, CDR2 SYGVKD. This CDR3 has 14 residues. The V gene lost 2 bases and the J gene lost 2 bases, with 7 bases spanning the gap. CDR3 sequence reads: CAISEGQRNQPQHF. The CDR3 bases are TGTGCCATCAGTGAGGGGCAGCGCAATCAGCCCCAGCATTTT.

This clone was counted a single time. V and J are TRBV2 and TRBJ2-3; the match to TRBD2 covers 14 bases. The CDR3 has 15 amino acids. J gave up 3 bases and V 11 bases, and 7 bases lay outside the gene matches. Germline V gives CDR1 SNHLY, CDR2 FYNNEI. DNA for the CDR3: TGTGCCGGTCAGGGGACTAGCGGGGGAACAGATACGCAGTATTTT. It yields the protein CAGQGTSGGTDTQYF.

The chain couples TRBV10-2 to TRBJ1-2; the match to TRBD1 covers 8 bases. This CDR3 has 12 amino acids. Germline lookup yields CDR1 WSHSY and CDR2 SAAADI. With 5 bases clipped from V and 6 bases from J, the junction kept 2 bases outside the gene matches. The CDR3: CASSQGADGYTF. The CDR3 region has the DNA TGCGCCAGCAGTCAGGGGGCCGATGGCTACACCTTC.

This chain joins TRBV28 and TRBJ1-5; 8 positions match TRBD1. Germline V CDR1 and CDR2: MDHEN, SYDVKM. There are 15 residues in the CDR3. With V trimmed by 5 bases and J by 7 bases, 10 bases remained unmatched. In nucleotides, the CDR3 is TGTGCCAGCAGTCTCAGGGGGCTTGGAGGCCAGCCCCAGCATTTT. Translated, it gives CASSLRGLGGQPQHF.

The V gene is TRBV7-9, the J gene TRBJ1-2; no definite D call. The CDR3 extends over 13 amino acids. Germline V gene sequence: CDR1 SEHNR, CDR2 FQNEAQ (reference sequence). V lost 0 bases, J lost 8 bases, and 10 bases lay in between. The CDR3 here is CASSLASGQGYTF. CDR3 in DNA: TGTGCCAGCAGCTTAGCGTCAGGTCAGGGCTACACCTTC.

The CDR3 nucleotides are TGTGCCAGCAGCTTAGAACCGGGACTCGCAGCGGCCCAGTACTTC. Protein product: CASSLEPGLAAAQYF. This chain connects TRBV11-2 to TRBJ2-5; a possible D gene is TRBD2 (6 bases). The CDR3 has 15 amino acids. V lost 0 bases, J lost 9 bases, and 17 bases lay in between. From germline, CDR1 is SGHAT and CDR2 FQNNGV.

V gene TRBV19 combines with J gene TRBJ2-7; 9 bases are a match to TRBD1. Trimming removed 5 bases from V and 6 bases from J; junction bases left unmatched: 11. The CDR3 is 15 amino acids. Germline CDR1 is LNHDA and CDR2 is SQIVND (reference sequence). The CDR3 region is CASSAHRGPLGEQYF. In DNA, the CDR3 is TGTGCCAGTAGTGCACACAGGGGGCCCTTAGGCGAGCAGTACTTC.

The V call is TRBV7-2, the J call TRBJ2-1, with TRBD2 matching 7 bases. This CDR3 is 13 amino acids long. Per the germline V gene, CDR1 is SGHTA and CDR2 is FQGNSA. V shed 5 bases and J 10 bases; nucleotides not matched to a gene: 8. CDR3 nucleotides: TGTGCCAGCAGCCCCAGCGGGGAGGAGGAGCAGTTCTTC. Amino acids: CASSPSGEEEQFF.

The chain employs TRBV19 and TRBJ1-2; D remains ambiguous. CDR1 is LNHDA, CDR2 SQIVND, per germline (reference sequence). The CDR3 contains 13 residues. Trimming removed 6 bases from V and 4 bases from J, with 12 bases in between. CDR3 nucleotides: TGTGCCAGTAGGTCCGAGGTGGTCTATGGCTACACCTTC. Translated: CASRSEVVYGYTF.

V is TRBV7-2 and J is TRBJ2-3; 10 bases map to TRBD2. The length of the CDR3 is 16 residues. Germline-derived CDR1 and CDR2 are SGHTA and FQGNSA. V was pared by 4 bases and J by 5 bases, with 9 bases of the junction left unmatched. As DNA, the CDR3 is TGTGCCAGCAGCTCCCTCAACCGACTAGCGGGAGATACGCAGTATTTT. This codes for CASSSLNRLAGDTQYF.

A remark on this clone: One junction end does not reproduce the germline sequence, and a read error may be involved. The chain uses TRBV19 and TRBJ1-1; 12 nucleotides align to TRBD1. This CDR3 is 14 amino acids long. Germline-derived CDR1 and CDR2 are LNHDA and SQIVND (reference sequence). The CDR3 protein is CASGRDRGPTDAFF. For the CDR3, the DNA is TGTGCCTCAGGACGGGACAGGGGGCCCACTGACGCTTTCTTT.

This chain joins TRBV27 and TRBJ2-5; TRBD2 matches at 11 bases. The CDR3 covers 16 residues. V lost 6 bases, J lost 3 bases, and 9 bases stayed unmatched. The germline CDR1 and CDR2 sequences are MNHEY and SMNVEV (reference sequence). CDR3 loop: CASSLNALAGEETQYF. Here the CDR3 DNA reads TGTGCCAGCAGCTTAAACGCACTAGCGGGAGAAGAGACCCAGTACTTC.

The chain has TRBV30 and TRBJ2-3, with no clear D. With 5 bases removed from V and 8 bases from J, the gap between germline ends came to 11 bases. CDR3 length: 11 amino acids. From germline, CDR1 is GTSNPN and CDR2 SVGIG (reference sequence). The CDR3, as DNA: TGTGCCTGGGAGTTACACCGTACGCAGTATTTT. As protein: CAWELHRTQYF.

The gene calls are TRBV12-3 or TRBV12-4 and TRBJ1-1; TRBD1 matches at 7 bases. The trim removed 10 bases at V and 10 bases at J, leaving 12 bases unmatched. The CDR3 length is 12 residues. CDR3 protein: CATTLSRGAAFF. CDR3 sequence (DNA): TGTGCCACCACCTTATCCAGGGGGGCAGCTTTCTTT.

The chain recombines TRBV24-1 with TRBJ2-1, with 16 positions matching TRBD2. Looked up from germline, CDR1 is KGHDR and CDR2 is SFDVKD. This CDR3 has 20 residues. V shed 2 bases and J 0 bases; nucleotides not matched to a gene: 6. The CDR3 DNA reads TGTGCCACCAGTGATTCCGGGACTAGCGGGGGGGCCACCTCCTACAATGAGCAGTTCTTC. As protein: CATSDSGTSGGATSYNEQFF.

The chain combines TRBV4-1 with TRBJ2-2; TRBD1 matches 12 bases. V was pared by 2 bases and J by 4 bases, with 5 bases of the junction left unmatched. This CDR3 has 17 amino acids. Germline V gene sequence: CDR1 MGHRA, CDR2 YSYEKL. The CDR3 DNA follows: TGCGCCAGCAGCCAACTTGGGACAGGGGGCATCACCGGGGAGCTGTTTTTT. It is translated as CASSQLGTGGITGELFF.

This chain connects TRBV7-2 to TRBJ2-5, with 8 bases aligning to TRBD2. This CDR3 contains 15 residues. The ends lost 2 bases at V and 5 bases at J; junction bases unmatched: 7. The germline CDR1 and CDR2 sequences are SGHTA and FQGNSA. DNA for the CDR3: TGTGCCAGCAGCTTAAAGGCGGGAGGCGGGGAGACCCAGTACTTC. This gives the protein CASSLKAGGGETQYF.

The chain has TRBV3-1 (or the pseudogene TRBV3-2) and TRBJ2-3; D uncertain. CDR1 LGHDT and CDR2 YNNKEL come from the germline V gene (reference sequence). This CDR3 comprises 16 residues. The V gene lost 1 base and the J gene lost 2 bases, with 13 bases spanning the gap. The DNA of the CDR3 is TGTGCCAGCAGCCAAGTGAGTCTCCCTTACACAGATACGCAGTATTTT. Its protein is CASSQVSLPYTDTQYF.

The rearrangement links TRBV9 to TRBJ2-5; D unresolved. The germline CDR1 and CDR2 sequences are SGDLS and YYNGEE. V dropped 0 bases and J dropped 5 bases, with 20 bases sitting between them. The CDR3 is 17 residues long. This CDR3 is CASSVDPSRIASETQYF. Written as DNA, the CDR3 is TGTGCCAGCAGCGTAGACCCCTCCCGAATAGCATCTGAGACCCAGTACTTC.

The J gene is TRBJ1-2, the V gene TRBV6-5, with TRBD1 matching over 10 bases. This CDR3 has 15 residues. Germline V gives CDR1 MNHEY, CDR2 SVGAGI. V trimming: 2 bases; J trimming: 7 bases; junction bases outside the gene matches: 7. The CDR3 bases are TGTGCCAGCAGTTACGACAGGGGGCGCGAAAGTGGCTACACCTTC. Translated: CASSYDRGRESGYTF.

CDR3 DNA sequence: TGTGCCAGCAGCCAAGAGGCGCTAGCGGGAAAGTTCTTC. This translates into CASSQEALAGKFF. The chain has TRBV3-1 (or the pseudogene TRBV3-2) and TRBJ2-1; the match to TRBD2 covers 9 bases. Trimming cost V 0 bases and J 14 bases; bases outside gene matches: 5. The CDR3 loop spans 13 amino acids. Germline values: CDR1 LGHDT, CDR2 YNNKEL (reference sequence).

V usage is TRBV7-8 and J usage is TRBJ2-7; weak D call: TRBD1 (6 bases). The germline V gene encodes CDR1 SGHVS and CDR2 FQNEAQ. There are 17 residues in the CDR3. V gave up 4 bases and J gave up 2 bases, with 21 bases separating them. This chain's CDR3 is CASSSVSGTSSPYEQYF. The CDR3, as DNA: TGTGCCAGCAGCTCTGTTTCCGGGACAAGCAGCCCCTACGAGCAGTACTTC.

CDR3 region: CASRQTSGSTEQYF. The CDR3 nucleotides read TGTGCCAGCAGGCAGACTAGCGGGAGTACTGAGCAGTACTTC. This sequence joins TRBV6-5 and TRBJ2-7, with TRBD2 matching 12 bases. This CDR3 region has 14 residues. Looked up from germline, CDR1 is MNHEY and CDR2 is SVGAGI. J gave up 7 bases and V 6 bases, and 7 bases lay outside the gene matches.